This is a list of T cell receptor beta chains from one sample in a study of T cell responses to AZD1222 COVID-19 vaccine. TCRdb keeps only in-frame clones here, not all; method: immunoSEQ multiplex PCR. This repertoire shows 100,000 to 120,000 clones, nearly 90% found once; its top ten account for roughly 45%. The sequencing used peripheral blood, collected 28 days after the second AZD1222 dose. The source is an adult who received the AZD1222 COVID-19 vaccine. Both conserved end residues are part of each CDR3. D genes are given only for firm matches. For some rows the clone size is stated as once, few or many, or as a class when expanded; others skip it.

>TRBV28|TRBD1|.|TRBJ1-2
CALKEGAGDYGYTF
TGTGCCCTTAAGGAGGGGGCGGGGGACTATGGCTACACCTTC
>TRBV6-6|.|.|TRBJ2-7
CASGELYEQYF
TGTGCCTCCGGAGAGCTTTACGAGCAGTACTTC
>TRBV5-4|.|.|TRBJ2-2
CASSLGLVNTGELFF
TGTGCCAGCAGCTTGGGACTAGTGAACACCGGGGAGCTGTTTTTT
>TRBV11-2|.|once|TRBJ1-2
CASSLGAELGYTF
TGTGCCAGCAGCTTAGGTGCGGAGCTTGGCTACACCTTC
>TRBV7-2|.|.|TRBJ2-2
CASSRAGELFF
TGTGCCAGCAGCCGAGCCGGGGAGCTGTTTTTT
>TRBV3-1/TRBV3-2|TRBD1|.|TRBJ2-3
CASSQDRGEADTQYF
TGTGCCAGCAGCCAGGACAGGGGCGAGGCAGATACGCAGTATTTT
>TRBV19|TRBD2|.|TRBJ2-7
CASSRTSGSSYEQYF
TGTGCCAGTAGCCGAACTAGCGGTAGCTCCTACGAGCAGTACTTC
>TRBV6-5|.|.|TRBJ1-4
CASTLDPTNEKLFF
TGTGCCAGCACGTTAGATCCAACTAATGAAAAACTGTTTTTT
>TRBV5-6|.|.|TRBJ1-1
CASSPLSGEAFF
TGTGCCAGCAGCCCTCTATCAGGTGAAGCTTTCTTT
>TRBV7-2|.|.|TRBJ1-5
CASSLELAGDQPQHF
TGTGCCAGCAGCTTAGAGTTAGCGGGGGATCAGCCCCAGCATTTT
>TRBV11-2|.|.|TRBJ2-6
CASSTRFGGTVSGANVLTF
TGTGCCAGCAGCACCAGATTTGGGGGAACCGTCTCTGGGGCCAACGTCCTGACTTTC
>TRBV6-2/TRBV6-3|.|once|TRBJ2-7
CASSYDGHLLSYEQYF
TGTGCCAGCAGTTACGACGGGCACCTACTCTCCTACGAGCAGTACTTC
>TRBV6-5|.|few|TRBJ2-3
CASIQGDTQYF
TGTGCCAGCATCCAGGGAGATACGCAGTATTTT
>TRBV3-1/TRBV3-2|.|.|TRBJ1-3
CASSPTVRGSGNTIYF
TGTGCCAGCAGCCCCACGGTGCGGGGCTCTGGAAACACCATATATTTT
>TRBV30|TRBD1|.|TRBJ2-2
CAWSTGQGSTGELFF
TGTGCCTGGAGTACCGGACAGGGGAGCACCGGGGAGCTGTTTTTT
>TRBV15|.|.|TRBJ1-6
CATSRDLGQGYPLHF
TGTGCCACCAGCAGAGATCTAGGGCAGGGCTACCCCCTCCACTTT
>TRBV6-5|TRBD1|.|TRBJ1-2
CASSRQGTNYGYTF
TGTGCCAGCAGTCGACAGGGGACTAACTATGGCTACACCTTC
>TRBV15|.|once|TRBJ1-5
CATSGRFQHQPQHF
TGTGCCACCAGCGGACGCTTCCAGCATCAGCCCCAGCATTTT
>TRBV5-1|TRBD2|.|TRBJ2-3
CASSAGVATDTQYF
TGCGCCAGCAGTGCGGGAGTAGCCACAGATACGCAGTATTTT
>TRBV30|.|.|TRBJ1-1
CAWSVWGKRTEAFF
TGTGCCTGGAGTGTATGGGGGAAGAGAACTGAAGCTTTCTTT
>TRBV19|TRBD1|once|TRBJ2-1
CASSINQQGASNNEQFF
TGTGCCAGTAGTATTAATCAACAGGGGGCGAGTAACAATGAGCAGTTCTTC
>TRBV23-1|.|once|TRBJ2-5
CASSRQGTETQYF
TGCGCCAGCAGTCGCCAGGGGACGGAGACCCAGTACTTC
>TRBV7-3|TRBD1|once|TRBJ2-5
CASSFSTGVSETQYF
TGTGCCAGCAGCTTTTCGACAGGGGTATCGGAGACCCAGTACTTC
>TRBV19|.|once|TRBJ1-1
CASSIESAENTEAFF
TGTGCCAGTAGTATAGAGTCGGCAGAGAACACTGAAGCTTTCTTT
>TRBV6-2/TRBV6-3|.|.|TRBJ1-1
CASSSRHLEAFF
TGTGCCAGCAGTTCCCGACACCTCGAAGCTTTCTTT